These 27 T cell receptor beta chains originate from one sample sequenced in a study of cytomegalovirus exposure and HLA in healthy donors. Primers included in the PCR were 60 Vbeta and 13 Jbeta primers. Sequencing was performed with immunoSEQ multiplex PCR; in TCRdb, only in-frame clones are kept and a portion is missing. The table records approximately 160,000 clones, 60% to 85% of them present only once. The material sequenced was PBMCs. The receptors were gathered from a female donor in good health and CMV-seronegative.

In nucleotides, the CDR3 is TGTGCCAGCTCATATAGCACAGATACGCAGTATTTT. Its translation is CASSYSTDTQYF. The chain couples TRBV18 to TRBJ2-3; D unclear. Germline V lookup: CDR1 KGHSH, CDR2 LQKENI. V lost 5 bases, J lost 0 bases, and 3 bases lay in between. This CDR3 contains 12 residues.

V and J are TRBV6-1 and TRBJ1-3; perhaps TRBD1 as D (5 bases). From germline, CDR1 is MNHNS and CDR2 SASEGT. Deletions cut 2 bases from V and 4 bases from J, with 15 bases between. This CDR3 region has 16 residues. CDR3 DNA: TGTGCCAGCAGTGAAAGGGGATCCCAGGAGGGAAACACCATATATTTT. It specifies CASSERGSQEGNTIYF.

The chain employs TRBV18 and TRBJ1-6, with 7 bases matching TRBD1. CDR3 length equals 16 residues. Germline CDR1 is KGHSH and CDR2 is LQKENI. After removal of 2 bases from V and 7 bases from J, the junction contained 8 bases not matched to a gene. Written as DNA, the CDR3 is TGTGCCAGCTCACCAACGGCGGGACAGCCCAATTCACCCCTCCACTTT. This codes for CASSPTAGQPNSPLHF.

The rearrangement joins TRBV28 to TRBJ2-1; 10 nucleotides match TRBD1. Germline V gives CDR1 MDHEN, CDR2 SYDVKM. The CDR3 is 18 residues long. The J segment lost 0 bases and the V segment lost 4 bases, leaving 9 bases of the junction unmatched. The CDR3 nucleotides read TGTGCCAGCAGTTCCCTATGGACAGGGGGGGACTCCTACAATGAGCAGTTCTTC. Protein: CASSSLWTGGDSYNEQFF.

This rearrangement joins TRBV4-3 to TRBJ2-1; D not resolved. V was trimmed by 2 bases and J by 4 bases, leaving 9 bases between them. The germline CDR1 and CDR2 sequences are LGHNA and YSLEER. CDR3 length: 14 residues. CDR3 loop: CASSQNLEYNEQFF. CDR3 in DNA: TGCGCCAGCAGCCAAAATCTAGAATACAATGAGCAGTTCTTC.

This CDR3 is CASSGGFSGSGIRSYEQYF. CDR3 bases: TGTGCCAGCAGTGGCGGTTTTTCGGGTAGCGGGATTAGGTCCTACGAGCAGTACTTC. V and J are TRBV2 and TRBJ2-7; 8 bases align to TRBD2. V gave up 4 bases and J gave up 1 base; unmatched junction bases: 18. This CDR3 has 19 amino acids. The germline gives CDR1 SNHLY, CDR2 FYNNEI. Complete variable domain (other parts from reference TRBV2 and TRBJ2-7): EPEVTQTPSHQVTQMGQEVILRCVPISNHLYFYWYRQILGQKVEFLVSFYNNEISEKSEIFDDQFSVERPDGSNFTLKIRSTKLEDSAMYFCASSGGFSGSGIRSYEQYFGPGTRLTVT.

The V gene is TRBV19, the J gene TRBJ2-7; no clear D gene. In germline, CDR1 is LNHDA, CDR2 SQIVND (reference sequence). The V end was cut by 2 bases, the J end by 1 base, with 6 bases between. The CDR3 is 13 residues long. For the CDR3, the DNA is TGTGCCAGTAGTATAACAGCTTCCTACGAGCAGTACTTC. Residues: CASSITASYEQYF.

This clone has only a few counts. The V call is TRBV10-3, the J call TRBJ2-7; TRBD2 is a possible D gene (5 bases). Germline CDR1 and CDR2: ENHRY and SYGVKD. The CDR3 sequence is 15 residues long. The V end lost 4 bases, the J end lost 5 bases, and 18 bases lay between the germline ends. The CDR3 DNA follows: TGTGCCATCAGTGCCCAAGGGCCCGAGAGGGACGAGCAGTACTTC. This encodes CAISAQGPERDEQYF.

The chain carries TRBV27 and TRBJ1-2; TRBD1 aligns across 9 bases. This CDR3 is 11 amino acids long. V was clipped by 2 bases and J by 13 bases; unmatched bases: 2. Germline CDR1 MNHEY, CDR2 SMNVEV (reference sequence). This chain's CDR3 is CASSLGTGLTF. CDR3 DNA sequence: TGTGCCAGCAGTTTAGGGACAGGGCTCACCTTC.

The J gene is TRBJ2-1, the V gene TRBV7-6, with 10 positions matching TRBD1. CDR1 is SGHVS, CDR2 FNYEAQ, per germline. There are 14 residues in the CDR3. V lost 0 bases, J lost 10 bases, and 3 bases stayed unmatched. The CDR3 DNA follows: TGTGCCAGCAGCTTAGCCGGGACAGGGGTCGAGCAGTTCTTC. As protein: CASSLAGTGVEQFF.

The rearrangement links TRBV11-2 to TRBJ1-5; no definite D call. The CDR3 contains 13 residues. The germline V gene has CDR1 SGHAT and CDR2 FQNNGV. The ends were cut back, 3 bases at V and 7 bases at J, with 10 bases in the middle. The CDR3 sequence is CASSLAAGQPQHF. In DNA, the CDR3 is TGTGCCAGCAGCTTGGCGGCGGGACAGCCCCAGCATTTT. The full variable domain, in which reference TRBV11-2 and TRBJ1-5 provide the parts outside the CDR3, is EAGVAQSPRYKIIEKRQSVAFWCNPISGHATLYWYQQILGQGPKLLIQFQNNGVVDDSQLPKDRFSAERLKGVDSTLKIQPAKLEDSAVYLCASSLAAGQPQHFGDGTRLSIL.

This clone appeared once. This chain joins TRBV29-1 and TRBJ1-5; TRBD1 matches 7 bases. The germline V gene has CDR1 SQVTM and CDR2 ANQGSEA. CDR3 length equals 13 residues. The junction had 8 bases not matched to a gene; V was cut back by 6 bases and J by 6 bases. Here the CDR3 reads CSVQRGRGQPQHF. The CDR3 DNA is TGCAGCGTGCAGAGGGGGCGCGGTCAGCCCCAGCATTTT.

The chain recombines TRBV27 with TRBJ1-2, with D perhaps TRBD1 (5 bases). This CDR3 spans 13 amino acids. V lost 3 bases to trimming and J lost 7 bases, with 12 bases between them. Germline CDR1 MNHEY, CDR2 SMNVEV (reference sequence). This chain's CDR3 is CASSFRGLAGYTF. The DNA of the CDR3 is TGTGCCAGCAGTTTCCGGGGACTGGCTGGCTACACCTTC.

The chain recombines TRBV27 with TRBJ2-5, with 9 bases identical to TRBD1. CDR3 length: 13 amino acids. Germline V gene lookup returns CDR1 MNHEY and CDR2 SMNVEV (reference sequence). Trimming removed 2 bases from V and 5 bases from J; junction bases left unmatched: 0. The CDR3 region is CASSLGQGETQYF. Written as DNA, the CDR3 is TGTGCCAGCAGTTTAGGACAGGGGGAGACCCAGTACTTC.

V is TRBV19 and J is TRBJ2-3; D may be TRBD1 (6 bases). Trimming shortened V by 3 bases and J by 1 base, and 8 bases separated the two germline ends. Germline assignment: CDR1 LNHDA and CDR2 SQIVND (reference sequence). The CDR3 totals 14 residues. CDR3 sequence: CASSIAGGTDTQYF. The CDR3 nucleotides read TGTGCCAGTAGTATCGCAGGGGGCACAGATACGCAGTATTTT.

This clone was detected a few times. V gene TRBV7-9 combines with J gene TRBJ1-1; the D gene is possibly TRBD1 (5 bases). The germline V and J ends were trimmed by 1 base and 7 bases, with 13 bases remaining between them. CDR1 is SEHNR and CDR2 is FQNEAQ in the germline V gene (reference sequence). CDR3 size: 14 residues. The CDR3 region has the DNA TGTGCCAGCAGCTTAGGTGGGGGGTCGATTGAAGCTTTCTTT. Encoded protein: CASSLGGGSIEAFF. Drawing the rest from reference TRBV7-9 and TRBJ1-1, the complete variable domain is DTGVSQNPRHKITKRGQNVTFRCDPISEHNRLYWYRQTLGQGPEFLTYFQNEAQLEKSRLLSDRFSAERPKGSFSTLEIQRTEQGDSAMYLCASSLGGGSIEAFFGQGTRLTVV.

This clone was seen only once. The CDR3 loop reads CSVGGLQETQYF. The CDR3 nucleotides read TGCAGCGTTGGGGGCTTACAAGAGACCCAGTACTTC. V usage is TRBV29-1 and J usage is TRBJ2-5; D is possibly TRBD1 (5 bases). The CDR3 has 12 amino acids. The germline V gene has CDR1 SQVTM and CDR2 ANQGSEA. Trimming removed 4 bases at V and 2 bases at J, with 8 bases between.

V gene TRBV28 combines with J gene TRBJ1-1, with TRBD1 matching over 8 bases. The CDR3 totals 15 residues. J was trimmed by 5 bases and V by 5 bases; bases with no gene match: 10. Per the germline V gene, CDR1 is MDHEN and CDR2 is SYDVKM. CDR3 sequence (DNA): TGTGCCAGCAGTGCACCTCAGGGGGCGAGGACTGAAGCTTTCTTT. This gives the protein CASSAPQGARTEAFF.

This sequence joins TRBV2 and TRBJ1-1; D may be TRBD1 (6 bases). Germline V CDR1 and CDR2: SNHLY, FYNNEI. This CDR3 comprises 14 residues. Trimming left V 5 bases short and J 1 base short, with 11 bases between. The CDR3 bases are TGTGCCAGCAGTCTGGCGGGGGCGAACACTGAAGCTTTCTTT. Amino acids: CASSLAGANTEAFF.

The genes are TRBV5-1 and TRBJ2-1, with TRBD1 as a possible D gene (5 bases). V lost 2 bases to trimming and J lost 3 bases, with 9 bases between them. CDR3 length equals 14 residues. Germline V gene data show CDR1 as SGHRS and CDR2 as YFSETQ. The CDR3 protein is CASSFTGDYNEQFF. CDR3 nucleotides: TGCGCCAGCAGCTTTACAGGTGACTACAATGAGCAGTTCTTC.

The chain has TRBV4-3 and TRBJ2-4; 7 bases are a match to TRBD2. From germline, CDR1 is LGHNA and CDR2 YSLEER. This CDR3 spans 16 amino acids. The V gene end was trimmed by 3 bases and the J gene end by 5 bases; junction bases not matched to a gene: 10. CDR3 DNA: TGCGCCAGCAGCCAGGGCGGGAGTGGGCCAGAAAACATTCAGTACTTC. This sequence encodes CASSQGGSGPENIQYF.

This sequence joins TRBV2 and TRBJ2-2; tentative D call: TRBD1 (7 bases). CDR1 is SNHLY and CDR2 is FYNNEI in the germline V gene. The CDR3 runs to 16 residues. V was trimmed by 7 bases and J by 5 bases, leaving 20 bases between them. The CDR3, as DNA: TGTGCCAGCACCCGAAAGTCAGGGGGAGGTACCGGGGAGCTGTTTTTT. It yields the protein CASTRKSGGGTGELFF. Full variable domain (missing parts from reference TRBV2 and TRBJ2-2): EPEVTQTPSHQVTQMGQEVILRCVPISNHLYFYWYRQILGQKVEFLVSFYNNEISEKSEIFDDQFSVERPDGSNFTLKIRSTKLEDSAMYFCASTRKSGGGTGELFFGEGSRLTVL.

The CDR3 DNA sequence: TGTGCCAGCAGCCCGGGACAGGGGGTGTCGAACACTGAAGCTTTCTTT. Amino acids: CASSPGQGVSNTEAFF. V and J are TRBV7-9 and TRBJ1-1; 11 bases line up with TRBD1. The CDR3 runs 16 residues. Germline CDR1 is SEHNR and CDR2 is FQNEAQ (reference sequence). V lost 5 bases, J lost 1 base, and 6 bases stayed unmatched.

The chain's CDR3 is CASSQDRLDTQYF. In DNA form, the CDR3 reads TGCGCCAGCAGCCAAGACAGACTAGATACGCAGTATTTT. V and J are TRBV4-3 and TRBJ2-3; D not certain. Per germline, CDR1 LGHNA and CDR2 YSLEER. Trimming removed 0 bases from V and 5 bases from J, with 6 bases in between. The CDR3 runs 13 residues.

The chain combines TRBV7-9 with TRBJ2-7; weak D call: TRBD2 (6 bases). Germline V gives CDR1 SEHNR, CDR2 FQNEAQ (reference sequence). Trimming cost V 9 bases and J 3 bases, with 12 bases left between them. This CDR3 spans 12 amino acids. This CDR3 is CASSQGGYEQYF. The CDR3 region has the DNA TGTGCCAGTTCCCAGGGAGGCTACGAGCAGTACTTC.

This clone was found once. The rearrangement joins TRBV27 to TRBJ1-5, with TRBD1 matching over 7 bases. CDR1 and CDR2 from the germline V gene are MNHEY and SMNVEV (reference sequence). Unmatched junction bases numbered 3, after V lost 0 bases and J lost 1 base. The CDR3 has 16 residues. The CDR3: CASSLSPGGSNQPQHF. CDR3 nucleotides: TGTGCCAGCAGTTTATCCCCAGGGGGAAGCAATCAGCCCCAGCATTTT.

The chain employs TRBV6-1 and TRBJ2-7; 7 nucleotides line up with TRBD1. J was trimmed by 6 bases and V by 1 base; bases with no gene match: 6. The CDR3 is 14 residues long. CDR1 and CDR2 (germline): MNHNS, SASEGT. As DNA, the CDR3 is TGTGCCAGCAGTGAAGGGACAGGTCGGATCGAGCAGTACTTC. It translates to CASSEGTGRIEQYF.